This T cell receptor (beta chain) derives from a study of shared T cell receptors in the human thymus. The germline CDR1 and CDR2 sequences are MNHEY and SMNVEV (reference sequence). This CDR3 is built from 16 residues. V shed 2 bases and J 6 bases; nucleotides not matched to a gene: 7. Some clones are missing from TCRdb's copy, which holds only in-frame ones; the method was immunoSEQ multiplex PCR. Of 640,000 or so clones detected, around 87% appear once; the ten largest clones hold 0.009% to 0.0095%. These data were also reused for a study on human thymus T cells.

The sample was thymocytes. The sequence derives from a boy younger than two with a congenital heart defect. The chain recombines TRBV27 with TRBJ2-1, with TRBD2 identical over 10 bases. CDR3 DNA sequence: TGTGCCAGCAGTTTACTACTAGCGGGACGGGCCAATGAGCAGTTCTTC. Amino acids: CASSLLLAGRANEQFF.